This TCR beta chain stems from a study of T-cell reconstitution after alpha-beta-depleted transplantation in children. The TCRbeta library incorporated unique molecular identifiers. TCRdb redid the calling of the PCR reads with MiXCR, one entry per CDR3 protein. The data contain around 200,000 distinct CDR3 sequences, approximately 6.6% of them seen just once; the ten biggest clones take up around 2.7%. This clonotype was seen many times. The sample was PBMCs from the stem cell graft donor, taken from the stem cell graft. This TCR was recovered from a human donor who donated a stem cell graft to a child with Wiskott-Aldrich syndrome.

CDR3: CSPLQQPRGSETQYF. CDR3 DNA sequence: TGCAGTCCCCTCCAGCAACCAAGGGGTTCAGAGACCCAGTACTTC. The rearrangement links TRBV20-1 to TRBJ2-5, with TRBD1 as a possible D gene (5 bases). CDR3 length: 15 amino acids. The V gene lost 8 bases and the J gene lost 4 bases, with 23 bases spanning the gap. The V gene's germline CDR1 is DFQATT and CDR2 SNEGSKA (reference sequence).